Below, 12 T cell receptor beta chains from the same sample are listed, as sequenced in a study of blood T cell repertoires in COVID-19. Assay used: immunoSEQ multiplex PCR; TCRdb lists only in-frame clones, some missing. In the table there are about 170,000 clones, about 82% of which are singletons. Sequenced material: peripheral blood. These receptor sequences come from a woman aged 80 or older with COVID-19, enrolled during active disease.

The chain is built from TRBV5-1 and TRBJ1-4; weak D call: TRBD1 (5 bases). V lost 0 bases to trimming and J lost 3 bases, with 12 bases between them. The CDR3 runs to 16 residues. Germline-derived CDR1 and CDR2 are SGHRS and YFSETQ. In DNA form, the CDR3 reads TGCGCCAGCAGCTTGGGCTCACGGGGGTCTAATGAAAAACTGTTTTTT. The encoded protein is CASSLGSRGSNEKLFF. The whole variable domain, remainder taken from reference TRBV5-1 and TRBJ1-4, is KAGVTQTPRYLIKTRGQQVTLSCSPISGHRSVSWYQQTPGQGLQFLFEYFSETQRNKGNFPGRFSGRQFSNSRSEMNVSTLELGDSALYLCASSLGSRGSNEKLFFGSGTQLSVL.

The rearrangement links TRBV5-1 to TRBJ2-5; 11 bases are shared with TRBD1. The CDR3 has 15 amino acids. Germline assignment: CDR1 SGHRS and CDR2 YFSETQ. With 2 bases clipped from V and 5 bases from J, the junction kept 5 bases outside the gene matches. CDR3 in amino acids: CASSFTGTGGETQYF. Written as DNA, the CDR3 is TGCGCCAGCAGCTTCACCGGGACAGGGGGGGAGACCCAGTACTTC.

V is TRBV5-4 and J is TRBJ1-6; the D gene is possibly TRBD1 (5 bases). Germline-derived CDR1 and CDR2 are SGHNT and YYREEE (reference sequence). Between the trimmed V and J ends, which lost 0 bases and 9 bases, there was a span of 19 bases. The CDR3 sequence is 17 residues long. CDR3 protein: CASSLGGHGGASSPLHF. The CDR3 DNA follows: TGTGCCAGCAGCTTGGGCGGACACGGGGGTGCTTCTTCACCCCTCCACTTT. The full variable domain, rest sourced from reference TRBV5-4 and TRBJ1-6, is ETGVTQSPTHLIKTRGQQVTLRCSSQSGHNTVSWYQQALGQGPQFIFQYYREEENGRGNFPPRFSGLQFPNYSSELNVNALELDDSALYLCASSLGGHGGASSPLHFGNGTRLTVT.

This clone showed up just once. The CDR3 region is CATSRDTGGAFF. Here the CDR3 DNA reads TGTGCCACCAGCAGAGACACGGGGGGGGCATTCTTC. The J gene is TRBJ2-1, the V gene TRBV15, with TRBD2 identical over 8 bases. The germline gives CDR1 LNHNV, CDR2 YYDKDF (reference sequence). V shed 0 bases, J shed 16 bases, and the junction held 5 bases outside the gene matches. The CDR3 length is 12 residues.

This chain connects TRBV14 to TRBJ1-1; TRBD1 matches at 7 bases. Per germline, CDR1 SGHDN and CDR2 FVKESK. J was trimmed by 3 bases and V by 0 bases; bases with no gene match: 7. The CDR3 is 16 amino acids. In DNA, the CDR3 is TGTGCCAGCAGCCAAGATATGGGGACAGTGGACACTGAAGCTTTCTTT. This codes for CASSQDMGTVDTEAFF.

This chain uses TRBV13 with TRBJ2-7, with D unclear. CDR1 and CDR2 (germline): PRHDT, FYEKMQ (reference sequence). This CDR3 has 12 residues. V lost 1 base and J lost 4, with 5 bases in between. CDR3 sequence reads: CASSLAQYEQYF. CDR3 coding DNA: TGTGCCAGCAGCTTAGCACAGTACGAGCAGTACTTC.

The chain uses TRBV5-3 and TRBJ2-7; 10 bases map to TRBD2. TRBV5-3 is placed among ORFs of uncertain function. The CDR3 extends over 16 amino acids. With V trimmed by 4 bases and J by 1 base, 8 bases remained unmatched. The DNA of the CDR3 is TGTGCCAGAAGCATCCTGACTAGCGGGCCTTCCTACGAGCAGTACTTC. Protein sequence: CARSILTSGPSYEQYF.

This chain uses TRBV6-5 with TRBJ2-7, with 7 bases aligning to TRBD1. The J segment lost 2 bases and the V segment lost 5 bases, leaving 9 bases of the junction unmatched. CDR3 length: 15 amino acids. CDR1 MNHEY and CDR2 SVGAGI come from the germline V gene. For the CDR3, the DNA is TGTGCCAGCAGTATACCCCGACAGGGAACCTACGAGCAGTACTTC. It translates to CASSIPRQGTYEQYF.

The chain couples TRBV5-1 to TRBJ2-5; 10 positions match TRBD1. After removal of 6 bases from V and 3 bases from J, the junction contained 5 bases not matched to a gene. The V gene's germline CDR1 is SGHRS and CDR2 YFSETQ. This CDR3 is built from 14 residues. CDR3 DNA: TGCGCCAGCACCCCCGGGACAGGGGAAGAGACCCAGTACTTC. Translating gives CASTPGTGEETQYF.

The chain employs TRBV28 and TRBJ1-2; 12 nucleotides line up with TRBD1. Trimming removed 5 bases from V and 4 bases from J; junction bases left unmatched: 5. Germline V gene sequence: CDR1 MDHEN, CDR2 SYDVKM. The CDR3 is made up of 15 amino acids. CDR3 sequence: CASSEGTGGFYGYTF. The CDR3 bases are TGTGCCAGCAGTGAAGGGACAGGGGGCTTCTATGGCTACACCTTC.

The chain is built from TRBV2 and TRBJ1-1; D is undetermined. Trimming stripped 8 bases from V and 4 bases from J, with 14 bases between. CDR3 length: 13 amino acids. The germline CDR1 and CDR2 sequences are SNHLY and FYNNEI. The CDR3 nucleotides read TGTGCCAGCGTCCGTGGAGTCGGCACTGAAGCTTTCTTT. It specifies CASVRGVGTEAFF.

The rearrangement joins TRBV2 to TRBJ2-7, with D possibly being TRBD2 (5 bases). Germline V CDR1 and CDR2: SNHLY, FYNNEI. The CDR3 sequence is 11 residues long. Trimming took off 8 bases at V and 3 bases at J, with 8 bases between the two ends. For the CDR3, the DNA is TGTGCCAGCTCGAGGGTCTACGAGCAGTACTTC. Translating it yields CASSRVYEQYF.